This entry is about one T cell receptor (beta chain). In its sample, this clonotype was seen many times. Its antigen is still unknown. Within one base of it there is no much larger clone, and no base qualities were kept. Sample time point, as interpreted from the label and publication: blood at routine non-recurrence follow-up after resection. For TCR sequencing, whole RNA was extracted from tumor and nontumor lung tissue, or from cryopreserved PBMC samples, and no cell sorting was done. A patient was chosen for TCR sequencing only when enough RNA was available from at least two tumor regions. The protocol used for the library was 5' RACE. Sequencing used a NextSeq 500. The TCR library protocol attached a unique molecular identifier to each TCR cDNA molecule to allow correction of PCR and sequencing errors. From the authors' description of their analysis: Decombinator tools were used for TCR identification, UMI-based error correction and CDR3 extraction. Expanded TCRs were defined as those above a frequency of 2 per 1,000, corresponding to the top 1% of the tumor frequency distribution. Renyi diversity was computed with the R vegan package after each repertoire had been subsampled 100 times to 5,000 TCRs. To build CDR3 similarity networks, amino acid triplet string-kernel similarity was used, and CDR3s were connected when their pairwise similarity was above 0.82. TCRdb reran the public reads through fastp at Q25 and MiXCR, keeping productive beta chains. Each record represents a unique CDR3 protein, reported with the most common genes and DNA among its rows. The V and J calls follow TCRdb's processing rather than the paper's. A total of roughly 29,000 distinct CDR3 sequences appear in this sample, approximately 5.9% of them only once. The ten largest clones take up about 24% of the sample.

This record belongs to a study of spatial heterogeneity in lung cancer (dated by TCRdb to about 2019). Study-level background: Samples were obtained from fewer than 80 patients with early-stage, untreated non-small cell lung cancer from the lung TRACERx cohort. Follow-up PBMC samples were sequenced whenever available, and the median time to follow-up was two to three years after resection. Beta-chain transcripts were consistently detected in greater numbers than alpha-chain transcripts, which likely reflected higher beta-chain transcript abundance. At surgery, 220 tumor regions, approximately 64 matched nontumor lung samples and 56 PBMC samples were TCR-sequenced for both alpha and beta chains. In the raw uncorrected reads, each unique combination of TCR and UMI appeared more than ten times on average. In non-small cell lung cancer, the study made a quantitative comparison of TCR alpha and beta repertoires among multiple tumor regions, matched nontumor lung and blood. The study linked features of the TCR repertoire to counts of nonsynonymous mutations, which were determined by whole-exome sequencing of tumor tissue. Points the paper makes about the study in general: Ubiquitous expanded tumor TCRs were detected in blood more often at tumor resection than at routine follow-up. Additional single-cell paired TCR alpha and beta sequencing was considered necessary to confirm, at a functional level, the hypothesis that regional TCRs recognize regional mutations. Only roughly 15 patients were included in comparisons of baseline and follow-up blood repertoires.

In the germline V gene, CDR1 corresponds to MNHEY and CDR2 to SVGEGT. V is trimmed back by 6 bases and J by 1 base, and the junction contains 3 bases that no gene match accounts for. The CDR3 runs 15 residues from the cysteine to the phenylalanine. Kept here is only the CDR3 DNA, which spans 45 bases and is read in frame from base 1. The rearranged segments are TRBV6-2 or TRBV6-3 and TRBJ1-5, with TRBD1 matching 10 junction bases. The material was PBMCs, obtained at follow-up. The TCR comes from a female donor with early-stage non-small cell lung cancer. The CDR3 sequence is CASSTTGGSNQPQHF. The DNA sequence is as follows: TGTGCCAGCAGCACGACAGGGGGCAGCAATCAGCCCCAGCATTTT.